What follows is one TCR beta chain and its context. There are 15 residues in the CDR3. V was pared by 1 base and J by 4 bases, with 11 bases between. CDR1 and CDR2 (germline): SGHVS, FNYEAQ. This specimen comes from a study of CD8 T cells in ankylosing spondylitis. TCRdb processed the 5' RACE reads anew with MiXCR; each CDR3 protein has one entry. Among about 150,000 distinct CDR3 sequences listed, 40% to 50% were seen once. Input material: synovial fluid, either unsorted or a sorted T cell fraction (not recorded which). The receptor was derived from a male donor with ankylosing spondylitis. V usage is TRBV7-6 and J usage is TRBJ2-1, with D hard to call. Here the CDR3 DNA reads TGTGCCAGCAGCTTAGTCTACGGAAGTTACAATGAGCAGTTCTTC. This codes for CASSLVYGSYNEQFF.